Shown below are 12 T cell receptor beta chains from a single sample sequenced in a study of shared clonotypes between healthy human individuals. The repertoire was sequenced with immunoSEQ multiplex PCR; TCRdb's copy has only in-frame clones and lacks some. The repertoire holds hundreds of thousands of clones, with around 80% as singletons. Sequenced material: PBMCs. These receptors all come from a middle-aged woman in good health. Some clones in this sample may be carry-over from other donors' samples.

The gene calls are TRBV5-1 and TRBJ2-1; the match to TRBD2 covers 11 bases. The V gene end was trimmed by 4 bases and the J gene end by 7 bases; junction bases not matched to a gene: 10. The CDR3 consists of 16 residues. Germline CDR1 and CDR2: SGHRS and YFSETQ. CDR3 protein: CASSTGLAGGSNEQFF. The DNA for the CDR3 is TGCGCCAGCAGCACCGGCCTAGCGGGAGGTTCAAATGAGCAGTTCTTC. Based on the CDR3 plus reference TRBV5-1 and TRBJ2-1, the full variable domain is KAGVTQTPRYLIKTRGQQVTLSCSPISGHRSVSWYQQTPGQGLQFLFEYFSETQRNKGNFPGRFSGRQFSNSRSEMNVSTLELGDSALYLCASSTGLAGGSNEQFFGPGTRLTVL.

This sequence joins TRBV28 and TRBJ1-4; 8 nucleotides align to TRBD1. In germline, CDR1 is MDHEN, CDR2 SYDVKM. With V trimmed by 6 bases and J by 0 bases, 12 bases remained unmatched. The CDR3 has 18 amino acids. CDR3 region: CASSPTGGTLPTNEKLFF. The CDR3 coding sequence is TGTGCCAGCAGCCCAACAGGGGGAACTCTACCAACTAATGAAAAACTGTTTTTT. The whole variable domain, remainder taken from reference TRBV28 and TRBJ1-4, is DVKVTQSSRYLVKRTGEKVFLECVQDMDHENMFWYRQDPGLGLRLIYFSYDVKMKEKGDIPEGYSVSREKKERFSLILESASTNQTSMYLCASSPTGGTLPTNEKLFFGSGTQLSVL.

This CDR3 reads CASKQGYGPSYEQYF. The CDR3 region has the DNA TGTGCCAGCAAACAGGGATATGGTCCATCCTACGAGCAGTACTTC. The V and J genes are TRBV27 and TRBJ2-7; tentative D call: TRBD1 (6 bases). CDR3 length: 15 amino acids. V lost 7 bases and J lost 1, with 17 bases in between. The germline gives CDR1 MNHEY, CDR2 SMNVEV (reference sequence).

This rearrangement joins TRBV29-1 to TRBJ2-5; 9 nucleotides agree with TRBD1. CDR1 is SQVTM and CDR2 is ANQGSEA in the germline V gene. V was clipped by 4 bases and J by 5 bases; unmatched bases: 8. CDR3 size: 14 residues. The CDR3 sequence is CSVGGQGMTETQYF. The CDR3 region has the DNA TGCAGCGTTGGAGGACAGGGGATGACTGAGACCCAGTACTTC.

V gene TRBV30 combines with J gene TRBJ2-7; TRBD1 aligns across 11 bases. After removal of 4 bases from V and 5 bases from J, the junction contained 7 bases not matched to a gene. The CDR3 covers 14 residues. Germline V gives CDR1 GTSNPN, CDR2 SVGIG (reference sequence). CDR3 DNA sequence: TGTGCCTGGAATACCGGGACAGGGGGTGACGAGCAGTACTTC. Amino acids: CAWNTGTGGDEQYF.

To note about this clone: Mismatch with germline at one junction end may stem from a read error. The rearrangement links TRBV7-7 to TRBJ2-3, with 9 bases that match TRBD1. This CDR3 has 14 amino acids. Germline V lookup: CDR1 SSHAT, CDR2 FNYEAQ (reference sequence). CDR3 nucleotide sequence: TGTGCTAGCAGCTACGGACAGGGGAGAGATACGCAGTATTTT. It translates to CASSYGQGRDTQYF.

The V call is TRBV6-6, the J call TRBJ2-1; 8 bases align to TRBD2. Trimming took 4 bases from V and 6 from J; bases not matched to a gene: 8. CDR1 is MNHNY and CDR2 is SVGAGI in the germline V gene (reference sequence). The CDR3 runs to 15 residues. The CDR3 DNA reads as TGTGCCAGCAGTTCGGGACTAGATCTTGGCAATGAGCAGTTCTTC. Translated, it gives CASSSGLDLGNEQFF.

This clone has a single count. The V call is TRBV6-1, the J call TRBJ2-1, with D tentatively TRBD2 (6 bases). CDR1 and CDR2 (germline): MNHNS, SASEGT. The CDR3 length is 15 residues. The V gene lost 4 bases and the J gene lost 9 bases, with 19 bases spanning the gap. The CDR3 region has the DNA TGTGCCAGCAGTGCCATCGGGACTGCCCTCAGTGAGCAGTTCTTC. This codes for CASSAIGTALSEQFF.

The CDR3 loop reads CASSALQGGGIQYF. The DNA for the CDR3 is TGTGCCAGCAGCGCCTTACAGGGGGGCGGCATTCAGTACTTC. The chain has TRBV6-1 and TRBJ2-4; TRBD1 matches 8 bases. CDR3 size: 14 residues. CDR1 is MNHNS, CDR2 SASEGT, per germline. Germline trimming cut 6 bases from V and 9 bases from J; bases unmatched to any gene: 10.

The rearrangement links TRBV6-4 to TRBJ2-3; 9 bases match TRBD2. CDR3 length equals 16 residues. Losses at the gene ends were 2 bases for V and 4 bases for J; bases not matched to a gene: 7. The germline V gene has CDR1 MRHNA and CDR2 SNTAGT. The chain's CDR3 is CASSDNLREGPDTQYF. The CDR3 DNA reads TGTGCCAGCAGTGACAACTTGCGGGAGGGCCCAGATACGCAGTATTTT.

The chain recombines TRBV13 with TRBJ2-3; 7 bases are shared with TRBD2. From germline, CDR1 is PRHDT and CDR2 FYEKMQ (reference sequence). Unmatched junction bases numbered 10, after V lost 3 bases and J lost 4 bases. The CDR3 extends over 16 amino acids. DNA for the CDR3: TGTGCCAGCAGCTTTGGAGGGAGGGCCAGGGCAGATACGCAGTATTTT. It is translated as CASSFGGRARADTQYF. The full variable domain, completed using reference TRBV13 and TRBJ2-3, is AAGVIQSPRHLIKEKRETATLKCYPIPRHDTVYWYQQGPGQDPQFLISFYEKMQSDKGSIPDRFSAQQFSDYHSELNMSSLELGDSALYFCASSFGGRARADTQYFGPGTRLTVL.

This clone was counted a single time. The chain joins TRBV7-2 to TRBJ1-1; possibly TRBD1 for D (5 bases). The germline gives CDR1 SGHTA, CDR2 FQGNSA. Between the trimmed V and J ends, which lost 2 bases and 4 bases, there was a span of 14 bases. The CDR3 loop spans 15 amino acids. The CDR3 spells CASSLTGGPGTEAFF. The CDR3 bases are TGTGCCAGCAGCTTAACGGGGGGTCCGGGCACTGAAGCTTTCTTT.